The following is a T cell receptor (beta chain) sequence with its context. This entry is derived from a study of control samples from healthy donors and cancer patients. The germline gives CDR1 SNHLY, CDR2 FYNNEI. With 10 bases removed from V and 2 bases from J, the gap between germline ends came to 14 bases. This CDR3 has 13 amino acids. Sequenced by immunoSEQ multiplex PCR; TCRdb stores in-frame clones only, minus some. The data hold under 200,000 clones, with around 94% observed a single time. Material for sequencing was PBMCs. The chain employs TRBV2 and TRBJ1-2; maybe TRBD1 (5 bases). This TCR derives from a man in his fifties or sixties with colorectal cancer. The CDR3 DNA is TGTGCCACCCAAGGGACCTCGAACTATGGCTACACCTTC. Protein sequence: CATQGTSNYGYTF. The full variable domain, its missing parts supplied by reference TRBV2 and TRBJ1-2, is EPEVTQTPSHQVTQMGQEVILRCVPISNHLYFYWYRQILGQKVEFLVSFYNNEISEKSEIFDDQFSVERPDGSNFTLKIRSTKLEDSAMYFCATQGTSNYGYTFGSGTRLTVV.